Listed below are T cell receptor beta chains from one sample, sequenced in a study of OX40 agonist ivuxolimab in advanced cancers. Assay: immunoSEQ multiplex PCR; the TCRdb copy retains only in-frame clones and omits some. The sample carries approximately 100,000 clones, just over 90% recorded once. The source was CD4+ or CD8+ T cells sorted from blood, collected in a trial of the OX40 agonist ivuxolimab. The source is an adult with an advanced solid tumor such as melanoma, head and neck, liver or kidney cancer. CDR3s include the opening cysteine and the closing phenylalanine or tryptophan. D genes are given only for firm matches. The size of a clone is reported for some rows only, either as once, few or many, or as a class for expanded clones.

V gene	J gene	clone size	D gene	CDR3 protein	CDR3 DNA
TRBV9	TRBJ2-7	-	-	CASSVAAGLSYEQYF	TGTGCCAGCAGCGTAGCCGCAGGGCTTTCCTACGAGCAGTACTTC
TRBV30	TRBJ1-1	once	TRBD1	CACDRELTEAFF	TGTGCCTGTGACAGGGAGTTGACTGAAGCTTTCTTT
TRBV6-6	TRBJ1-4	-	TRBD1	CASRGQGVWYEKLFF	TGTGCCAGTAGGGGACAGGGGGTGTGGTACGAAAAACTGTTTTTT
TRBV5-4	TRBJ1-1	-	-	CASSLEVATEAFF	TGTGCCAGCAGCTTGGAGGTGGCCACTGAAGCTTTCTTT
TRBV10-1	TRBJ2-7	-	TRBD2	CASSESSGTTSPEQYF	TGCGCCAGCAGTGAGTCTTCCGGGACTACCTCCCCCGAGCAGTACTTC
TRBV6-5	TRBJ1-3	-	TRBD1	CASSQGGLAGNTIYF	TGTGCCAGCAGTCAAGGGGGCTTGGCTGGAAACACCATATATTTT
TRBV6-1	TRBJ1-5	-	TRBD1	CASSGAQGGNQPQHF	TGTGCCAGCAGTGGGGCTCAGGGGGGGAATCAGCCCCAGCATTTT
TRBV2	TRBJ1-6	-	-	CASRAGWVSPLHF	TGTGCCAGCAGGGCAGGGTGGGTATCACCCCTCCACTTT
TRBV10-3	TRBJ2-7	-	TRBD2	CAITTGLAGGEQYF	TGTGCCATCACGACGGGACTAGCGGGAGGTGAGCAGTACTTC
TRBV30	TRBJ1-2	-	-	CAWSVRGVDGYTF	TGTGCCTGGAGTGTTAGGGGTGTAGATGGCTACACCTTC
TRBV5-1	TRBJ1-1	-	-	CASALLRGNTEAFF	TGCGCCAGCGCCCTCCTACGCGGGAACACTGAAGCTTTCTTT
TRBV11-2	TRBJ2-4	-	-	CASRATEAKNIQYF	TGTGCCAGCAGGGCGACAGAAGCCAAAAACATTCAGTACTTC
TRBV6-1	TRBJ2-5	-	TRBD2	CASRLAGLGETQYF	TGTGCCAGCAGACTAGCGGGGCTTGGGGAGACCCAGTACTTC
TRBV5-1	TRBJ2-1	-	-	CASSLALIGDEQFF	TGCGCCAGCAGCTTGGCGCTGATCGGGGATGAGCAGTTCTTC
TRBV4-2	TRBJ1-1	-	-	CASSPTPGVGEAFF	TGTGCCAGCAGCCCCACCCCGGGCGTGGGTGAAGCTTTCTTT
TRBV29-1	TRBJ2-6	once	TRBD1	CSAWTGPSGANVLTF	TGCAGCGCCTGGACAGGGCCTTCTGGGGCCAACGTCCTGACTTTC
TRBV6-1	TRBJ1-1	-	-	CASSEQGRDTEAFF	TGTGCCAGCAGTGAACAGGGCAGGGACACTGAAGCTTTCTTT
TRBV7-8	TRBJ2-2	-	-	CASSSRLNTGELFF	TGTGCCAGCAGCTCGAGACTGAACACCGGGGAGCTGTTTTTT
TRBV27	TRBJ1-1	-	-	CASRITGTGLAFF	TGTGCCAGCAGAATAACCGGTACAGGCCTAGCTTTCTTT